This T cell receptor (beta chain) emerged from a study of blood T cell repertoires in COVID-19 (TCRdb year 2020). As for the study more broadly: The collaborator samples originated in the United States, Italy and Spain and spanned the acute and convalescent phases of COVID-19. The prospective study material was composed of cDNA or gDNA derived from T cells, B-cell-depleted T cells, or PBMCs. Deeply sampled blood TCRbeta repertoires from subjects exposed to, actively infected with, or recovered from COVID-19 were included in the dataset. The repertoires were released in a freely available public database intended as a resource for research on the immune response to SARS-CoV-2. The samples were drawn from two sources: the first 160 participants of the ongoing ImmuneRACE study, and 1,200 or so subjects contributed by 6 global collaborators. The sample metadata nearly always contained a de-identified subject ID, COVID-19 status, age in years and sex. Where available, HLA class I and class II types were taken from metadata supplied by the sample provider and were not determined by assay-based typing. Points the paper makes about the study in general: The amount of clinical and demographic metadata varied by source and participant and was provided uncurated.

Collaborating institutions collected whole blood in K2EDTA tubes following their own protocols. For TCRbeta analysis, collaborators shipped samples as frozen whole blood, isolated PBMCs, or DNA extracted from either of those sample types. CDR3 length: 15 amino acids, cysteine to phenylalanine. The kept DNA is CDR3 alone, 45 bases in frame from the first base. For this chain, trimming is 1 base at the V end and 5 bases at the J end, and the number of junction bases without a gene match is 4. CDR1 SGHDN and CDR2 FVKESK were looked up in the germline V gene. TCRbeta CDR3 regions were amplified from genomic DNA by means of the immunoSEQ Assay, a bias-controlled multiplex PCR. In the original analysis: The number of nucleated cells in each sample was estimated from the amplification of reference gene primers within the assay. To quantify the absolute abundance of each unique TCRbeta CDR3 rearrangement, sequence reads were collapsed and filtered. For each sample, productive Simpson clonality was calculated as the square root of Simpson's diversity index over productive rearrangements. TCRdb re-hosts the immuneACCESS table, in-frame sequences only. Its copies lack some clones; in the studies checked, an unresolved V gene accounts for under half of them, and the cause for the rest is not known. V and J calls and clone size are as listed in that table; D and trimming were resolved from the DNA. For this sample the table gives around 130,000 clones, of which around nine tenths were detected only once. The ten largest make up roughly 3.7% of the sample.

In regard to this clone: The specificity of this receptor is unknown. Base qualities are not at hand, and no much larger clone is one base apart.

This clonotype was obtained from a man in his forties or fifties with active COVID-19. Sequenced: peripheral blood. The chain links TRBV14 with TRBJ1-4; 7 junctional bases match TRBD1. The CDR3 protein sequence reads: CASSQGGTVNEKLFF. The DNA sequence reads TGTGCCAGCAGCCAAGGCGGGACAGTAAATGAAAAACTGTTTTTT.